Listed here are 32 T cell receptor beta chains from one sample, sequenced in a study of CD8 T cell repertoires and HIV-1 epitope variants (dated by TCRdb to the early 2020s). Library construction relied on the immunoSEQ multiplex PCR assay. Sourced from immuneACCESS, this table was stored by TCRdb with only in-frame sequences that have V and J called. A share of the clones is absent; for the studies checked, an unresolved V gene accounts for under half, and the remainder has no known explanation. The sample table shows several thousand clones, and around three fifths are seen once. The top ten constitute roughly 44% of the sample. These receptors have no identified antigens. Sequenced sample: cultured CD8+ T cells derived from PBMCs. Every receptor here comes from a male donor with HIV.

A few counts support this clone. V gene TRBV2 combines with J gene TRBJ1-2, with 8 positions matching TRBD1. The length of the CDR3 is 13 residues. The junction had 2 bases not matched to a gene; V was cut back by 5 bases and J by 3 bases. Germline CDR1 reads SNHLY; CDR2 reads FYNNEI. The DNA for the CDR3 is TGTGCCAGCAGTTACAGGGGGTACTATGGCTACACCTTC. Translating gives CASSYRGYYGYTF.

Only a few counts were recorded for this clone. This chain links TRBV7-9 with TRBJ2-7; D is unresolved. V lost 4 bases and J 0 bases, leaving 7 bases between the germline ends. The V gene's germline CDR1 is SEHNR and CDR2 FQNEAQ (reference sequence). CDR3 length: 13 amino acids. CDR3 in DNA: TGTGCCAGCAGCTCTATGTCCTCCTACGAGCAGTACTTC. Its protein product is CASSSMSSYEQYF.

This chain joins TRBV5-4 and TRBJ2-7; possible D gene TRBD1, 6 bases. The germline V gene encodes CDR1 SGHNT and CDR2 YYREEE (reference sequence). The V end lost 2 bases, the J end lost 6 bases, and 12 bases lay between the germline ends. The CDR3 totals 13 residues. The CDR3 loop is CASSFGQSGEQYF. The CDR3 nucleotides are TGTGCCAGCAGCTTCGGACAGTCTGGCGAGCAGTACTTC.

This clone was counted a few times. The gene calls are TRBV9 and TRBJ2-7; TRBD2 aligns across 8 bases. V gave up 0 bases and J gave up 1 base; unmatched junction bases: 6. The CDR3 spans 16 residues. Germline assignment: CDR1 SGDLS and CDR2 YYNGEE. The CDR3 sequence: CASSVGLARYSYEQYF. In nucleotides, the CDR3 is TGTGCCAGCAGCGTAGGACTAGCGAGGTATTCCTACGAGCAGTACTTC.

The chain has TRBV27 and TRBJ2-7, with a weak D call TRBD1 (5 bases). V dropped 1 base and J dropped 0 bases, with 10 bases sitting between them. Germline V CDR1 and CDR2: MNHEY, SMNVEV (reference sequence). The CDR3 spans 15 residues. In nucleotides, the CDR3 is TGTGCCAGCAGTTTATTGGCAGGGTCCTCCTACGAGCAGTACTTC. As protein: CASSLLAGSSYEQYF.

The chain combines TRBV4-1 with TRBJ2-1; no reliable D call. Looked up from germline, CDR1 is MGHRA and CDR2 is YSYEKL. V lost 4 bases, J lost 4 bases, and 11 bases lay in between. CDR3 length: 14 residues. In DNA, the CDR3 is TGCGCCAGCAGCCGTATAGGCGATTACAATGAGCAGTTCTTC. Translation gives CASSRIGDYNEQFF.

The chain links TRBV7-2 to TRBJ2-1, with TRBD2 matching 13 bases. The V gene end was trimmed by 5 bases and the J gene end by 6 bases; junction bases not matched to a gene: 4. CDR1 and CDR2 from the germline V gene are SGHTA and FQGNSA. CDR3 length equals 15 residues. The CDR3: CASSPGLAGVNEQFF. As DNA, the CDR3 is TGTGCCAGCAGCCCCGGACTAGCGGGGGTCAATGAGCAGTTCTTC.

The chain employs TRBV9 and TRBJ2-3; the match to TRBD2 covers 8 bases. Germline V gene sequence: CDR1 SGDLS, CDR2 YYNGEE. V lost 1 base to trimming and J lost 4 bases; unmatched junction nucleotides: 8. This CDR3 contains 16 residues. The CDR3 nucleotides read TGTGCCAGCAGCGTAATGGTTGGCGGGGGGTCAGATACGCAGTATTTT. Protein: CASSVMVGGGSDTQYF.

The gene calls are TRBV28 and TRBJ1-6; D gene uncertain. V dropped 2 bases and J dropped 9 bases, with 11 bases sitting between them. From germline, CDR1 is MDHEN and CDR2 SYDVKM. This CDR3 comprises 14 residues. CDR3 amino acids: CASSLSPGGSPLHF. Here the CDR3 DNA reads TGTGCCAGCAGTTTAAGCCCAGGAGGTTCACCCCTCCACTTT. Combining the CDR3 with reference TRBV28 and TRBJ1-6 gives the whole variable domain DVKVTQSSRYLVKRTGEKVFLECVQDMDHENMFWYRQDPGLGLRLIYFSYDVKMKEKGDIPEGYSVSREKKERFSLILESASTNQTSMYLCASSLSPGGSPLHFGNGTRLTVT.

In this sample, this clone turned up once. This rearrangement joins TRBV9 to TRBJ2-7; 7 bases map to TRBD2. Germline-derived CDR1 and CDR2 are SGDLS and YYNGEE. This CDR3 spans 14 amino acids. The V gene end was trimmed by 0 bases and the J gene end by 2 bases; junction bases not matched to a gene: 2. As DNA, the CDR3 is TGTGCCAGCAGCGTAGGGGCGGGGGCCTACGAGCAGTACTTC. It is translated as CASSVGAGAYEQYF.

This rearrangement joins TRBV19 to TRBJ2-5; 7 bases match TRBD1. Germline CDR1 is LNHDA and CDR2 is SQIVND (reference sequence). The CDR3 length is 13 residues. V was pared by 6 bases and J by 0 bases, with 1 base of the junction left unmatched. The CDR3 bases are TGTGCCAGTAGCGGACAGGACCAAGAGACCCAGTACTTC. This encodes CASSGQDQETQYF. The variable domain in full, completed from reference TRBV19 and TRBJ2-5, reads DGGITQSPKYLFRKEGQNVTLSCEQNLNHDAMYWYRQDPGQGLRLIYYSQIVNDFQKGDIAEGYSVSREKKESFPLTVTSAQKNPTAFYLCASSGQDQETQYFGPGTRLLVL.

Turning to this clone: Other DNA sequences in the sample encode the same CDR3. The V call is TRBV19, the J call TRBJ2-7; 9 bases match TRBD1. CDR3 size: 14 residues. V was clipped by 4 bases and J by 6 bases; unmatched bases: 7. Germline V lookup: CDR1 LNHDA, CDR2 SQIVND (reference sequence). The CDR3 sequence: CASSRGTGPGEQYF. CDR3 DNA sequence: TGTGCCAGTAGTAGAGGGACAGGGCCTGGCGAGCAGTACTTC.

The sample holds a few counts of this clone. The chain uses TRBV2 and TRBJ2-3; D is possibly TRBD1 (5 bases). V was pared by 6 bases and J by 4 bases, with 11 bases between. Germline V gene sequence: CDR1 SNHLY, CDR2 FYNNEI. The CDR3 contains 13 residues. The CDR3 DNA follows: TGTGCCAGCAGACTCTTAGGGGCAGATACGCAGTATTTT. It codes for CASRLLGADTQYF.

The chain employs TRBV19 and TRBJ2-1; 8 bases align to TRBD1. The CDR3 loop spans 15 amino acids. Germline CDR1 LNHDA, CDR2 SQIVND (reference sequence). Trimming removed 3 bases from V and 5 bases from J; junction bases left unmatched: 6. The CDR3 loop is CASSIGPRGHNEQFF. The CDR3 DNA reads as TGTGCCAGTAGTATCGGTCCCAGGGGGCACAATGAGCAGTTCTTC.

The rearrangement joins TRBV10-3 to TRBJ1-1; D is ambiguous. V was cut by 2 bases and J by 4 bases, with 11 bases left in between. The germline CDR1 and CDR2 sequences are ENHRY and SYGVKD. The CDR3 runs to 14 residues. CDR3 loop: CAISENFEGTEAFF. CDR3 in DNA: TGTGCCATCAGTGAGAACTTCGAGGGCACTGAAGCTTTCTTT.

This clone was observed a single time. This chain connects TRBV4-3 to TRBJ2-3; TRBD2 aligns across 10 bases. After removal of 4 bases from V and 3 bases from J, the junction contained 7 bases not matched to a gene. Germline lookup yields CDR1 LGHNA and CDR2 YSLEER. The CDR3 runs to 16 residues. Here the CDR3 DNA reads TGCGCCAGCAGCCCCACTAGCGGGAAAGATACAGATACGCAGTATTTT. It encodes CASSPTSGKDTDTQYF.

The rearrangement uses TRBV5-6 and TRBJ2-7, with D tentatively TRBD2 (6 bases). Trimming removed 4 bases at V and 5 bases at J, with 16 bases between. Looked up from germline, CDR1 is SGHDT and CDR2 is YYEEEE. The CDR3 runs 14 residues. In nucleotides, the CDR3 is TGTGCCAGCAGCGGGGGGACTGTCGGCCACGAGCAGTACTTC. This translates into CASSGGTVGHEQYF.

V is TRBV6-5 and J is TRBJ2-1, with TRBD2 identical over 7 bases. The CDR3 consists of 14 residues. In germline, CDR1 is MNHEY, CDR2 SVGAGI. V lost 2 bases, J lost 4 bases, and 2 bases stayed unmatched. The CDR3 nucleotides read TGTGCCAGCAGTTACACTAGCGCATACAATGAGCAGTTCTTC. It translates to CASSYTSAYNEQFF.

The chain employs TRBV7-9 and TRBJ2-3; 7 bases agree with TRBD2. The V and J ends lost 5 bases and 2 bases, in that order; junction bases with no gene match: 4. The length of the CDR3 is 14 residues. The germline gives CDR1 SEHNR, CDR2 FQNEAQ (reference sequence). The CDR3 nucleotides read TGTGCCAGCAGCCCGAGCGGGAACACAGATACGCAGTATTTT. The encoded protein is CASSPSGNTDTQYF.

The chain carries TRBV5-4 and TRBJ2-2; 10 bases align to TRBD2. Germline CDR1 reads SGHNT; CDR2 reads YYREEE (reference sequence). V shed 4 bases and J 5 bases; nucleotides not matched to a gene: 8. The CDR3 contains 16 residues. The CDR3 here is CASSRPGLAETGELFF. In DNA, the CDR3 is TGTGCCAGCAGCCGTCCCGGACTAGCGGAAACCGGGGAGCTGTTTTTT. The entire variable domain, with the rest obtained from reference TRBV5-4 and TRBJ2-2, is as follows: ETGVTQSPTHLIKTRGQQVTLRCSSQSGHNTVSWYQQALGQGPQFIFQYYREEENGRGNFPPRFSGLQFPNYSSELNVNALELDDSALYLCASSRPGLAETGELFFGEGSRLTVL.

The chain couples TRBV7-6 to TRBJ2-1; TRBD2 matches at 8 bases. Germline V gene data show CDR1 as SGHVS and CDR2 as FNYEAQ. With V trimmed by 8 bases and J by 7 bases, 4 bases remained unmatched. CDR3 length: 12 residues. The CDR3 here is CASSGLENEQFF. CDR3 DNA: TGTGCCAGCTCGGGACTAGAGAATGAGCAGTTCTTC.

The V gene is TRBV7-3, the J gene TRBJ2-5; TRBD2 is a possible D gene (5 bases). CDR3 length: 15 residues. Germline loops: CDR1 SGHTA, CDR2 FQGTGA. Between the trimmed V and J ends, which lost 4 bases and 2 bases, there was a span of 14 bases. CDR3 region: CASSSAGIDQETQYF. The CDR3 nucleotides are TGTGCCAGCAGCTCCGCCGGGATAGATCAAGAGACCCAGTACTTC. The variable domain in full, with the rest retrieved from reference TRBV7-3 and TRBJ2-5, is GAGVSQTPSNKVTEKGKYVELRCDPISGHTALYWYRQSLGQGPEFLIYFQGTGAADDSGLPNDRFFAVRPEGSVSTLKIQRTERGDSAVYLCASSSAGIDQETQYFGPGTRLLVL.

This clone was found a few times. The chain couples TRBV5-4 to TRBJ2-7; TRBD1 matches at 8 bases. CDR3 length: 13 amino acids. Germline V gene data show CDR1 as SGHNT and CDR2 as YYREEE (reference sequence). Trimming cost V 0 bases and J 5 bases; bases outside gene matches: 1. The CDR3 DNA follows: TGTGCCAGCAGCTTGGGACAGGGGAACGAGCAGTACTTC. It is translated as CASSLGQGNEQYF. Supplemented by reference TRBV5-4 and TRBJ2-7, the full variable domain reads ETGVTQSPTHLIKTRGQQVTLRCSSQSGHNTVSWYQQALGQGPQFIFQYYREEENGRGNFPPRFSGLQFPNYSSELNVNALELDDSALYLCASSLGQGNEQYFGPGTRLTVT.

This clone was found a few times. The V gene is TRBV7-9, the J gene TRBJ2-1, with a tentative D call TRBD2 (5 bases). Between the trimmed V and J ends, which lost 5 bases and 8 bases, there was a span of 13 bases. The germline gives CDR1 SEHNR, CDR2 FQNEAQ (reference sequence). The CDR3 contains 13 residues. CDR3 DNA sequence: TGTGCCAGCAGCCCTGGATCAGCGGATGAGCAGTTCTTC. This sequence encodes CASSPGSADEQFF.

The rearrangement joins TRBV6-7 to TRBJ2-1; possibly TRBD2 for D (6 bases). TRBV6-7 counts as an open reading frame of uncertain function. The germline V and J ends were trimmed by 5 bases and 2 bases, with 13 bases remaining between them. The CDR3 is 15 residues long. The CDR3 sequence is CASSKPGLAYNEQFF. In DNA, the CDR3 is TGTGCCAGCAGTAAGCCGGGACTCGCCTACAATGAGCAGTTCTTC.

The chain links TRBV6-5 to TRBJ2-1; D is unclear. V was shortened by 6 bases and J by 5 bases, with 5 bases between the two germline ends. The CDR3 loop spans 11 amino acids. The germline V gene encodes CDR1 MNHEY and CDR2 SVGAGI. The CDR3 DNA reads TGTGCCAGCAGGGCCGACAATGAGCAGTTCTTC. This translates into CASRADNEQFF.

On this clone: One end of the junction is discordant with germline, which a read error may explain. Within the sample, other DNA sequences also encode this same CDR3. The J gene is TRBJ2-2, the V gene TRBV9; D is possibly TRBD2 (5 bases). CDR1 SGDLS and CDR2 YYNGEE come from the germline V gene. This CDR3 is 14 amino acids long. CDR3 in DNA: TGTGCCAGCACCAAACGGTCCGACACCGGGGAGCTATTTTTT. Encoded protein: CASTKRSDTGELFF. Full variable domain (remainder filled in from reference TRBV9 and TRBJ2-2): DSGVTQTPKHLITATGQRVTLRCSPRSGDLSVYWYQQSLDQGLQFLIQYYNGEERAKGNILERFSAQQFPDLHSELNLSSLELGDSALYFCASTKRSDTGELFFGEGSRLTVL.

CDR3 in amino acids: CSVEDGQAYGYTF. As DNA, the CDR3 is TGCAGCGTTGAAGACGGACAGGCCTATGGCTACACCTTC. The chain recombines TRBV29-1 with TRBJ1-2; 7 bases are shared with TRBD1. CDR1 SQVTM and CDR2 ANQGSEA come from the germline V gene. V was pared by 0 bases and J by 4 bases, with 2 bases of the junction left unmatched. The CDR3 runs to 13 residues.

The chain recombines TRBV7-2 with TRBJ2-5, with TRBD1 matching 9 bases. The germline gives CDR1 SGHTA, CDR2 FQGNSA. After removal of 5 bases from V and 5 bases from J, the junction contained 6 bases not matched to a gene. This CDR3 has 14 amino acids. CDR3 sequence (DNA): TGTGCCAGCAGCACCCGGACAGGGGAGGAGACCCAGTACTTC. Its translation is CASSTRTGEETQYF.

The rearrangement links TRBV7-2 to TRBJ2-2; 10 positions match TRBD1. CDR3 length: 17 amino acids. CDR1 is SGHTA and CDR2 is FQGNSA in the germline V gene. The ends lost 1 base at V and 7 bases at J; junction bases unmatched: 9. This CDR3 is CASSLEATGGGGGELFF. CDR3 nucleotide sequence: TGTGCCAGCAGCTTAGAAGCGACAGGGGGCGGTGGCGGGGAGCTGTTTTTT. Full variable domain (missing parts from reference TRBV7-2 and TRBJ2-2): GAGVSQSPSNKVTEKGKDVELRCDPISGHTALYWYRQSLGQGLEFLIYFQGNSAPDKSGLPSDRFSAERTGGSVSTLTIQRTQQEDSAVYLCASSLEATGGGGGELFFGEGSRLTVL.

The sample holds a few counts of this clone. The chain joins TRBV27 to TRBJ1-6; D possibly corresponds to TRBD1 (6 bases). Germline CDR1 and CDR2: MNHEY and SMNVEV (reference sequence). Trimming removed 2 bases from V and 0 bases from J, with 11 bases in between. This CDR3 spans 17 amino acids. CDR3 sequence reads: CASSLQGKSSYNSPLHF. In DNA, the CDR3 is TGTGCCAGCAGTTTACAGGGGAAGAGCTCCTATAATTCACCCCTCCACTTT.

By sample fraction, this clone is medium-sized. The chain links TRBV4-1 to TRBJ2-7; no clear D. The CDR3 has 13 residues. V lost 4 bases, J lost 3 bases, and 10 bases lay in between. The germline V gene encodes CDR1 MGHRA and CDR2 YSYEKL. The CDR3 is CASSRILDYEQYF. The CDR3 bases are TGCGCCAGCAGCCGTATACTCGACTACGAGCAGTACTTC.